This TCR beta chain was documented in a study of control samples from healthy donors and cancer patients. The CDR3 contains 17 residues. CDR1 GTSNPN and CDR2 SVGIG come from the germline V gene (reference sequence). V shed 2 bases and J 0 bases; nucleotides not matched to a gene: 5. Here immunoSEQ multiplex PCR was the method, and the copy in TCRdb shows in-frame clones only, minus some. The sample includes 100,000 to 150,000 clones, approximately 90% seen only once; the top ten take around 2.1%. V gene TRBV30 combines with J gene TRBJ2-6, with TRBD1 identical over 9 bases. This TCR was sampled from a woman aged 45-65 years in good health. Sequences were obtained from blood. CDR3 nucleotides: TGTGCCTGGAGTTGGGACAGGGCTTCCTCTGGGGCCAACGTCCTGACTTTC. Residues: CAWSWDRASSGANVLTF.